This T cell receptor beta chain was sequenced for a study of blood T cell repertoires in COVID-19. The CDR3 has 17 residues. CDR1 is MRHNA and CDR2 is SNTAGT in the germline V gene. V was pared by 0 bases and J by 5 bases, with 12 bases of the junction left unmatched. Per the authors' pipeline: Quantification of nucleated cells was approximated via reference gene primer amplification. The assay was immunoSEQ multiplex PCR, and TCRdb's table has in-frame clones only and misses some. V, J and clone size are those of that table, while D and trimming were read from the DNA. The repertoire has 500,000 to 600,000 clones, roughly 91% of them found once; the top ten carry roughly 7.4%.

This sequence originates from a woman between 45 and 65 years old with COVID-19, enrolled during active disease. The sequencing input was peripheral blood. The rearrangement links TRBV6-4 to TRBJ1-1, with 7 bases matching TRBD1. The CDR3 spells CASSDSIRGPLRTEAFF. CDR3 DNA sequence: TGTGCCAGCAGTGACTCAATAAGGGGGCCTCTCCGGACTGAAGCTTTCTTT.